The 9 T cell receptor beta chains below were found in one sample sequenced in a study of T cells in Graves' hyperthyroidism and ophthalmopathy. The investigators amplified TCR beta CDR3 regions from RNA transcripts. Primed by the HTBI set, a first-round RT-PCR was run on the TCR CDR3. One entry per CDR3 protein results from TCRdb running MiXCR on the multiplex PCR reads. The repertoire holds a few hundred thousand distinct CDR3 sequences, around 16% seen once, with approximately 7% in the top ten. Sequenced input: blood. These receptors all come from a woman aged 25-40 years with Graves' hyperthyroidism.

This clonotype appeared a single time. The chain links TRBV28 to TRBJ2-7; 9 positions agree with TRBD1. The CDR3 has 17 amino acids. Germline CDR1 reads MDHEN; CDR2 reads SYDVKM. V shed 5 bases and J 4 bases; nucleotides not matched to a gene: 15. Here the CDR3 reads CASSGSGTGFQFYEQYF. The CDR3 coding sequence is TGTGCCAGCAGTGGCTCCGGGACAGGGTTTCAGTTTTACGAGCAGTACTTC.

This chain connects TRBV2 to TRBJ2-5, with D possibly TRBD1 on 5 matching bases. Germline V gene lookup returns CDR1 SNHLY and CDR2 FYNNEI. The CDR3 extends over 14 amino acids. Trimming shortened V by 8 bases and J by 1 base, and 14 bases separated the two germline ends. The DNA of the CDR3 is TGTGCCAGCCTACCGTCCACAGGCCAAGAGACCCAGTACTTC. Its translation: CASLPSTGQETQYF.

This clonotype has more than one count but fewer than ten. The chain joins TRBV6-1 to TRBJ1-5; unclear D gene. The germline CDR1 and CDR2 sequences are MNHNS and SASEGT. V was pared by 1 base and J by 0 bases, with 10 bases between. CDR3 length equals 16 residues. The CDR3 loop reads CASSEEFGLSNQPQHF. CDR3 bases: TGTGCCAGCAGTGAAGAATTCGGACTTAGCAATCAGCCCCAGCATTTT.

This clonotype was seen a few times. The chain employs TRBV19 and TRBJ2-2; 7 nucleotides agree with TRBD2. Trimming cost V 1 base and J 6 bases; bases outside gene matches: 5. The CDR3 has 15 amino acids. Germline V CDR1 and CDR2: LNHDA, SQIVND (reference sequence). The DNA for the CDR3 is TGTGCCAGTAGTATAGCAGCGGGAAGCTCCGGGGAGCTGTTTTTT. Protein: CASSIAAGSSGELFF.

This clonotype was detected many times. In nucleotides, the CDR3 is TGTGCCAGCAGTCCCCAGGGGGCGGGGAGCAATCAGCCCCAGCATTTT. It specifies CASSPQGAGSNQPQHF. The chain employs TRBV27 and TRBJ1-5, with 8 bases identical to TRBD1. CDR3 length: 16 residues. Losses at the gene ends were 5 bases for V and 1 base for J; bases not matched to a gene: 7. CDR1 is MNHEY, CDR2 SMNVEV, per germline (reference sequence).

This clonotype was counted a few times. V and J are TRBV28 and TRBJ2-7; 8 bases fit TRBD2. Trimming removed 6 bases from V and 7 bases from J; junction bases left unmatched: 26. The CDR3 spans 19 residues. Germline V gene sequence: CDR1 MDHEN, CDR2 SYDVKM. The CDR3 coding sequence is TGTGCCAGCAGCCTAAACCTCCCTCATAGCGGGATTTGGGTTTCGGAGCAGTACTTC. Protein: CASSLNLPHSGIWVSEQYF.

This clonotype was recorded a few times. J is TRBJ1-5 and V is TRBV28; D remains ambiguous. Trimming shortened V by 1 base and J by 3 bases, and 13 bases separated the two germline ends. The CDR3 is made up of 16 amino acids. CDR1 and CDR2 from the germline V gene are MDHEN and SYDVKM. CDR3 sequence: CASSLLANQVNQPQHF. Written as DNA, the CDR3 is TGTGCCAGCAGTTTATTGGCCAACCAAGTCAATCAGCCCCAGCATTTT.

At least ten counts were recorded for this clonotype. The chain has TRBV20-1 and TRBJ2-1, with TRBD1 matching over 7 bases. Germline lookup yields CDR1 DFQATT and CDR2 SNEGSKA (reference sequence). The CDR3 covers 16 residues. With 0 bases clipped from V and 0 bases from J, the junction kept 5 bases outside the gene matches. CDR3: CSARDLYRGSYNEQFF. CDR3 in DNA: TGCAGTGCTAGAGATTTGTACAGGGGCTCCTACAATGAGCAGTTCTTC.

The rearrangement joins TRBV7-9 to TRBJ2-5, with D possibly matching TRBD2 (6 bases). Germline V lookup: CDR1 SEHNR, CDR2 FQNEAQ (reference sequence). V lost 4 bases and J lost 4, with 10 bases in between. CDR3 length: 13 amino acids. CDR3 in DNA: TGTGCCAGCAGCTCGGAGGGCCCAGAGACCCAGTACTTC. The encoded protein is CASSSEGPETQYF.